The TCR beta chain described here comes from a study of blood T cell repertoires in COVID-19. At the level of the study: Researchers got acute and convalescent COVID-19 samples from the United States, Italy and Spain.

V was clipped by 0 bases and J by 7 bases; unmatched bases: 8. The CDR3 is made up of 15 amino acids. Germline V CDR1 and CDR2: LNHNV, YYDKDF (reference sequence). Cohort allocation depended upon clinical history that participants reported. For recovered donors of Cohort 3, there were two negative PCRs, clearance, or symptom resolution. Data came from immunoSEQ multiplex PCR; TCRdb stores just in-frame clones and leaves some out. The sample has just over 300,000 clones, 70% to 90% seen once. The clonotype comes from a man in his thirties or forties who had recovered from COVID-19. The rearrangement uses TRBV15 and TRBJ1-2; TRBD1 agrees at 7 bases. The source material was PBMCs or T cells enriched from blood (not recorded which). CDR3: CATSRDDDRASGYTF. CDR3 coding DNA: TGTGCCACCAGCAGAGATGATGACAGGGCAAGTGGCTACACCTTC.